This T cell receptor beta chain was found in a study of identical twins. There are many counts of this clonotype. One entry per CDR3 protein, called by TCRdb with MiXCR from the 5' RACE reads. Seen here are around 220,000 distinct CDR3 sequences, over 9.5% observed once, and the top ten hold more than 8.5%. Material for sequencing was memory T cells sorted from blood. This clonotype originated in a man between 45 and 60 years old in good health.

The CDR3 DNA reads TGTGCCAGCGGCGGGCTATTGAACACTGAAGCTTTCTTT. Its translation is CASGGLLNTEAFF. The chain links TRBV7-9 to TRBJ1-1; D gene ambiguous. The CDR3 covers 13 residues. V dropped 8 bases and J dropped 0 bases, with 10 bases sitting between them. Looked up from germline, CDR1 is SEHNR and CDR2 is FQNEAQ (reference sequence). The complete variable domain, with remaining parts taken from reference TRBV7-9 and TRBJ1-1, reads DTGVSQNPRHKITKRGQNVTFRCDPISEHNRLYWYRQTLGQGPEFLTYFQNEAQLEKSRLLSDRFSAERPKGSFSTLEIQRTEQGDSAMYLCASGGLLNTEAFFGQGTRLTVV.